The 28 T cell receptor beta chains presented below share a single source sample, sequenced in a study of somatic mutations in cytotoxic T cells in rheumatoid arthritis. Profiled with immunoSEQ multiplex PCR; TCRdb holds only in-frame clones, not every one. The sample has some 25,000 clones; nearly 75% are singletons. Sequencing used CD8+ T cells sorted from blood. The receptors come from a woman between 18 and 29 years old in good health.

The chain carries TRBV5-6 and TRBJ1-5; a weak D match, TRBD1 (6 bases). Per germline, CDR1 SGHDT and CDR2 YYEEEE. CDR3 length equals 15 residues. V lost 3 bases and J lost 5, with 15 bases in between. CDR3 sequence reads: CASSSGQRADQPQHF. The CDR3 DNA is TGTGCCAGCAGCTCTGGACAGAGGGCGGATCAGCCCCAGCATTTT.

The rearrangement joins TRBV27 to TRBJ2-2, with 15 bases identical to TRBD2. The CDR3 consists of 18 residues. V was clipped by 6 bases and J by 2 bases; unmatched bases: 7. The germline V gene has CDR1 MNHEY and CDR2 SMNVEV (reference sequence). CDR3 residues: CASSRTSGREINTGELFF. Here the CDR3 DNA reads TGTGCCAGCAGCCGGACTAGCGGGAGGGAAATTAACACCGGGGAGCTGTTTTTT.

This clone was recorded once. CDR3 protein: CASSQGTSGGAGYETQYF. Written as DNA, the CDR3 is TGCGCCAGCAGCCAAGGGACTAGCGGGGGGGCGGGGTATGAGACCCAGTACTTC. This sequence joins TRBV4-1 and TRBJ2-5, with TRBD2 identical over 15 bases. The CDR3 runs 18 residues. Trimming removed 1 base from V and 5 bases from J; junction bases left unmatched: 8. Germline values: CDR1 MGHRA, CDR2 YSYEKL.

The J gene is TRBJ2-1, the V gene TRBV4-1, with D perhaps matching TRBD2 (5 bases). The V end lost 4 bases, the J end lost 0 bases, and 13 bases lay between the germline ends. The V gene's germline CDR1 is MGHRA and CDR2 YSYEKL. The CDR3 sequence is 16 residues long. CDR3 region: CASSLPLGSSYNEQFF. The CDR3 DNA sequence: TGCGCCAGCAGCCTCCCACTTGGGAGCTCCTACAATGAGCAGTTCTTC.

The rearrangement links TRBV5-1 to TRBJ2-6, with 7 positions matching TRBD1. Germline V lookup: CDR1 SGHRS, CDR2 YFSETQ. V lost 2 bases and J lost 0; bases outside the gene matches: 11. The CDR3 runs to 19 residues. The CDR3 bases are TGCGCCAGCAGCTTCGACCGGGACAGATTTTACTCTGGGGCCAACGTCCTGACTTTC. Protein: CASSFDRDRFYSGANVLTF.

The rearrangement links TRBV29-1 to TRBJ2-5; 7 bases are shared with TRBD1. The J call may be in error: the DNA end matches TRBJ2-7 better. This CDR3 contains 11 residues. Germline CDR1 is SQVTM and CDR2 is ANQGSEA. In DNA, the CDR3 is TGCAGCGTGGAAAGGGGGCACGAGCAGTACTTC. Its protein product is CSVERGHEQYF.

The chain uses TRBV11-1 and TRBJ2-2, with D tentatively TRBD1 (6 bases). The V and J ends lost 5 bases and 7 bases respectively, with 14 bases between them. From germline, CDR1 is SGHAT and CDR2 FQDESV (reference sequence). The CDR3 loop spans 14 amino acids. The CDR3 DNA follows: TGTGCCAGCAGCAGGTTAACAGGGTTCGGGGAGCTGTTTTTT. Protein: CASSRLTGFGELFF.

The chain recombines TRBV14 with TRBJ1-4; 11 nucleotides align to TRBD1. The CDR3 runs 16 residues. CDR1 is SGHDN, CDR2 FVKESK, per germline. J gave up 7 bases and V 0 bases, and 4 bases lay outside the gene matches. The CDR3 loop reads CASSQDPGQGVEKLFF. CDR3 sequence (DNA): TGTGCCAGCAGCCAAGATCCGGGACAGGGGGTTGAAAAACTGTTTTTT.

The J gene is TRBJ1-2, the V gene TRBV2, with a possible D match to TRBD1 (5 bases). The ends were cut back, 1 base at V and 0 bases at J, with 9 bases in the middle. Per germline, CDR1 SNHLY and CDR2 FYNNEI. This CDR3 is built from 15 residues. The chain's CDR3 is CASSEEDRPNYGYTF. CDR3 DNA sequence: TGTGCCAGCAGTGAAGAAGACAGACCTAACTATGGCTACACCTTC.

The chain combines TRBV29-1 with TRBJ2-3; D uncertain. CDR1 SQVTM and CDR2 ANQGSEA come from the germline V gene. This CDR3 region has 14 residues. The germline V and J ends were trimmed by 4 bases and 0 bases, with 11 bases remaining between them. The CDR3 is CSVVDRLSTDTQYF. DNA for the CDR3: TGCAGCGTTGTAGATCGATTGAGCACAGATACGCAGTATTTT.

The chain employs TRBV4-1 and TRBJ1-6; TRBD1 matches 7 bases. The CDR3 contains 15 residues. J lost 4 bases, V lost 2 bases, and 2 bases had no gene match. Germline CDR1 and CDR2: MGHRA and YSYEKL. The CDR3 nucleotides are TGCGCCAGCAGCCAACTACAGGGGTATAATTCACCCCTCCACTTT. Its protein product is CASSQLQGYNSPLHF.

The rearrangement uses TRBV7-8 and TRBJ2-1; D possibly corresponds to TRBD1 (6 bases). This CDR3 is 13 amino acids long. Germline V CDR1 and CDR2: SGHVS, FQNEAQ. V lost 3 bases to trimming and J lost 6 bases, with 9 bases between them. CDR3 bases: TGTGCCAGCAGCTTCGACAGGACCAATGAGCAGTTCTTC. Translating it yields CASSFDRTNEQFF.

The chain recombines TRBV27 with TRBJ2-3, with a weak D call TRBD1 (6 bases). Germline loops: CDR1 MNHEY, CDR2 SMNVEV (reference sequence). The CDR3 is 13 amino acids. V lost 3 bases, J lost 4 bases, and 8 bases lay in between. CDR3 sequence reads: CASSLPGADTQYF. DNA of the CDR3: TGTGCCAGCAGTTTGCCAGGGGCAGATACGCAGTATTTT.

This sequence joins TRBV5-8 and TRBJ2-7, with D possibly being TRBD1 or TRBD2 (6 bases each). The germline V and J ends were trimmed by 4 bases and 3 bases, with 20 bases remaining between them. Germline V gene lookup returns CDR1 SGHTS and CDR2 YDEGEE. The CDR3 extends over 16 amino acids. The CDR3 DNA reads TGTGCCAGCAGCCAGGCGGGACACCCCTCAGGCTACGAGCAGTACTTC. It specifies CASSQAGHPSGYEQYF. The whole variable domain, remainder taken from reference TRBV5-8 and TRBJ2-7, is EAGVTQSPTHLIKTRGQQATLRCSPISGHTSVYWYQQALGLGLQFLLWYDEGEERNRGNFPPRFSGRQFPNYSSELNVNALELEDSALYLCASSQAGHPSGYEQYFGPGTRLTVT.

This chain connects TRBV19 to TRBJ2-2; 7 nucleotides match TRBD1. The V and J ends lost 5 bases and 3 bases, in that order; junction bases with no gene match: 6. Germline assignment: CDR1 LNHDA and CDR2 SQIVND (reference sequence). There are 15 residues in the CDR3. The CDR3 bases are TGTGCCAGTAGTGACAGGGTGTACTACACCGGGGAGCTGTTTTTT. It yields the protein CASSDRVYYTGELFF.

This rearrangement joins TRBV9 to TRBJ1-2, with TRBD1 matching 7 bases. Trimming cost V 0 bases and J 4 bases; bases outside gene matches: 6. The CDR3 loop spans 15 amino acids. Looked up from germline, CDR1 is SGDLS and CDR2 is YYNGEE. The CDR3 is CASSVGQGALYGYTF. DNA for the CDR3: TGTGCCAGCAGCGTAGGACAGGGAGCCCTCTATGGCTACACCTTC.

This chain connects TRBV27 to TRBJ2-7; no clear D. The germline CDR1 and CDR2 sequences are MNHEY and SMNVEV (reference sequence). The V gene lost 5 bases and the J gene lost 4 bases, with 21 bases spanning the gap. The CDR3 has 16 residues. The CDR3 DNA reads as TGTGCCAGCAGTCGAATAATACCCCAAGGGTCATACGAGCAGTACTTC. Residues: CASSRIIPQGSYEQYF.

The V and J genes are TRBV13 and TRBJ1-4; 7 nucleotides match TRBD1. V lost 4 bases to trimming and J lost 6 bases; unmatched junction nucleotides: 5. Germline V gives CDR1 PRHDT, CDR2 FYEKMQ (reference sequence). There are 14 residues in the CDR3. In DNA form, the CDR3 reads TGTGCCAGCAGCTACAGACAGGGTTATGAAAAACTGTTTTTT. This gives the protein CASSYRQGYEKLFF.

This clone turned up a few times. The rearrangement joins TRBV15 to TRBJ2-7; maybe TRBD2 (6 bases). V was pared by 5 bases and J by 2 bases, with 19 bases between. The germline V gene encodes CDR1 LNHNV and CDR2 YYDKDF (reference sequence). The CDR3 covers 16 residues. CDR3 in DNA: TGTGCCACCAGCCAAAGAGAGGGGACTCCGACCTACGAGCAGTACTTC. This translates into CATSQREGTPTYEQYF.

The rearrangement uses TRBV18 and TRBJ2-7, with 12 nucleotides matching TRBD2. CDR1 and CDR2 (germline): KGHSH, LQKENI. This CDR3 is 17 amino acids long. V lost 5 bases to trimming and J lost 0 bases; unmatched junction nucleotides: 8. CDR3: CASSSTSGGLPSYEQYV. The CDR3 nucleotides read TGTGCCAGCTCATCGACTAGCGGGGGCCTCCCCTCCTACGAGCAGTACGTC.

There are a few counts of this clone. The chain is built from TRBV7-9 and TRBJ1-2; weak D call: TRBD1 (5 bases). From germline, CDR1 is SEHNR and CDR2 FQNEAQ (reference sequence). This CDR3 has 14 amino acids. Trimming stripped 5 bases from V and 4 bases from J, with 14 bases between. DNA for the CDR3: TGTGCCAGCAGCCTGGGGCTAACGGGCTATGGCTACACCTTC. Amino acids: CASSLGLTGYGYTF.

This chain connects TRBV7-9 to TRBJ2-2; 11 nucleotides match TRBD2. Germline loops: CDR1 SEHNR, CDR2 FQNEAQ (reference sequence). The CDR3 spans 17 residues. V lost 5 bases and J lost 8; bases outside the gene matches: 13. The DNA of the CDR3 is TGTGCCAGCAGCCCGCGGGGTAGCGGGGGGGCCGAAGGGGAGCTGTTTTTT. Its translation is CASSPRGSGGAEGELFF.

V usage is TRBV4-2 and J usage is TRBJ2-7, with 9 bases aligning to TRBD2. The germline CDR1 and CDR2 sequences are LGHNA and YNFKEQ. J gave up 6 bases and V 0 bases, and 6 bases lay outside the gene matches. The CDR3 contains 15 residues. The CDR3 nucleotides are TGTGCCAGCAGCCAAGATTTGGGACTAGCTATCGAGCAGTACGTC. Its translation: CASSQDLGLAIEQYV.

The rearrangement joins TRBV4-2 to TRBJ1-1; D is unclear. The germline CDR1 and CDR2 sequences are LGHNA and YNFKEQ. The ends were cut back, 6 bases at V and 6 bases at J, with 11 bases in the middle. This CDR3 is 12 amino acids long. The CDR3 DNA sequence: TGTGCCAGCAGTCCGGGCGGGGCTGAAGCTTTCTTT. Residues: CASSPGGAEAFF.

This clone was seen just once. The genes are TRBV5-6 and TRBJ2-5; a weak D match, TRBD2 (5 bases). In germline, CDR1 is SGHDT, CDR2 YYEEEE. V dropped 3 bases and J dropped 5 bases, with 5 bases sitting between them. This CDR3 has 11 amino acids. CDR3 loop: CASSWRETQYF. Here the CDR3 DNA reads TGTGCCAGCAGCTGGAGGGAGACCCAGTACTTC.

V is TRBV6-4 and J is TRBJ2-7; 10 bases are a match to TRBD1. Germline V gene data show CDR1 as MRHNA and CDR2 as SNTAGT. This CDR3 contains 15 residues. J lost 7 bases, V lost 6 bases, and 12 bases had no gene match. The chain's CDR3 is CASREGTGEIGEQYV. DNA for the CDR3: TGTGCCAGCAGGGAAGGGACAGGGGAAATCGGGGAGCAGTACGTC.

V and J are TRBV18 and TRBJ2-7, with TRBD2 as a possible D gene (6 bases). V gave up 3 bases and J gave up 1 base, with 10 bases separating them. The CDR3 is made up of 14 amino acids. Germline lookup yields CDR1 KGHSH and CDR2 LQKENI. CDR3 protein: CASSPKGTSYEQYF. As DNA, the CDR3 is TGTGCCAGCTCACCTAAGGGGACTTCCTACGAGCAGTACTTC.

This clone was seen a few times. The chain employs TRBV6-1 and TRBJ2-3; D is ambiguous. V lost 2 bases and J 6 bases, leaving 12 bases between the germline ends. The CDR3 is made up of 14 amino acids. Germline CDR1 MNHNS, CDR2 SASEGT. In nucleotides, the CDR3 is TGTGCCAGCAGTGAATGGCAGGCGGTCGATACGCAGTATTTT. Translation: CASSEWQAVDTQYF.